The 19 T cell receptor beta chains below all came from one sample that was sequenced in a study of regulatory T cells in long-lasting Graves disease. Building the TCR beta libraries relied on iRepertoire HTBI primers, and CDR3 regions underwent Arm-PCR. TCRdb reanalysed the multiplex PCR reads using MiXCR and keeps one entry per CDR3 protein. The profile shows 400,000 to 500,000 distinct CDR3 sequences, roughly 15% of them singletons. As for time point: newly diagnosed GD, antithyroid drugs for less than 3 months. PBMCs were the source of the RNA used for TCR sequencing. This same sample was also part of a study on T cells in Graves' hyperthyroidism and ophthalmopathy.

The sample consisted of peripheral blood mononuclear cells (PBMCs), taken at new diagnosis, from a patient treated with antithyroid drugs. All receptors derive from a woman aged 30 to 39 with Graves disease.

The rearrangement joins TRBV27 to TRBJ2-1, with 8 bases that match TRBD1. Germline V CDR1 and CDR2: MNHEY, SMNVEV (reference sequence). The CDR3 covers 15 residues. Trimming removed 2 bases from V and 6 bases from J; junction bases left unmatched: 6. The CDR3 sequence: CASSLTGGPGNEQFF. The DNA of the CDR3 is TGTGCCAGCAGTTTAACAGGGGGGCCAGGCAATGAGCAGTTCTTC.

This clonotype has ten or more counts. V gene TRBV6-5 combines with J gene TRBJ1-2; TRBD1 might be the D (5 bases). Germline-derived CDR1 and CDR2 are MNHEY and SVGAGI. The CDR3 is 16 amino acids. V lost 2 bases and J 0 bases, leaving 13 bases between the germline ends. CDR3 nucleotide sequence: TGTGCCAGCAGTTACAACGGCAGGGCTACTAACTATGGCTACACCTTC. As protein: CASSYNGRATNYGYTF.

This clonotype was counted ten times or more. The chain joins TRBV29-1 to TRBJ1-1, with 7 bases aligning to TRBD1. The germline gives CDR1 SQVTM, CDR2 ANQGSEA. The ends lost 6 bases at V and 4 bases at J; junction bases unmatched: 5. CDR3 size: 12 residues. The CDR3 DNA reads TGCAGCGTGACTTACAGGGGCACTGAAGCTTTCTTT. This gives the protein CSVTYRGTEAFF.

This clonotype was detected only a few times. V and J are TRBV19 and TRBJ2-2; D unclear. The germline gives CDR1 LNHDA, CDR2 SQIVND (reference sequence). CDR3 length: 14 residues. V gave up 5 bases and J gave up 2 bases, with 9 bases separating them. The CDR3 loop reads CASSSGLNTGELFF. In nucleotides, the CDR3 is TGTGCCAGTAGTTCCGGGCTTAACACCGGGGAGCTGTTTTTT.

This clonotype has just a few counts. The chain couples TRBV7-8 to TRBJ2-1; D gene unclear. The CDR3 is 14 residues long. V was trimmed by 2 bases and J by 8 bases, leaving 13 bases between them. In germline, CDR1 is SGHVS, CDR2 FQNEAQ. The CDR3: CASSLFRVGDEQFF. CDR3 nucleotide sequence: TGTGCCAGCAGCTTATTTAGGGTGGGCGATGAGCAGTTCTTC.

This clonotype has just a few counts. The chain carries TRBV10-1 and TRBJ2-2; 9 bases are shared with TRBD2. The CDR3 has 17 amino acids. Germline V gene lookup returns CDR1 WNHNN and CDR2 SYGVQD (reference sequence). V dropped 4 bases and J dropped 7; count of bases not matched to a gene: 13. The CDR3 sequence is CASSGLAAGGPGGELFF. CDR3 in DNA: TGCGCCAGCAGTGGACTAGCGGCTGGGGGTCCGGGCGGGGAGCTGTTTTTT.

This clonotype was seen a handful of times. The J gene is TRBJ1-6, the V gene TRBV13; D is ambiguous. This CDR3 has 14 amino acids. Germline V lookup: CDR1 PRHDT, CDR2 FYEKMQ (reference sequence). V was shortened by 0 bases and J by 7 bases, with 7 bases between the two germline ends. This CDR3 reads CASSLGYGNSPLHF. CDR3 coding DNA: TGTGCCAGCAGCTTAGGGTATGGGAATTCACCCCTCCACTTT.

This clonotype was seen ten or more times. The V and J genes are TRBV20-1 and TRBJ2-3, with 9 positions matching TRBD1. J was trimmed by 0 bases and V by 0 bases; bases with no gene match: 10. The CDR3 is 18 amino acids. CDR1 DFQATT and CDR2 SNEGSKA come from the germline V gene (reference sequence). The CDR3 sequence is CSARDTSDRGVSTDTQYF. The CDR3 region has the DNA TGCAGTGCTAGAGACACGTCGGACAGGGGAGTTAGCACAGATACGCAGTATTTT.

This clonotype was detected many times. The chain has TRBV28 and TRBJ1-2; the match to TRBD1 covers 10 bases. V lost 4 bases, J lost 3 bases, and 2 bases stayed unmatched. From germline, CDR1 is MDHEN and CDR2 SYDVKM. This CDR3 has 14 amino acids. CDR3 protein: CASSSGQGDYGYTF. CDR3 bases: TGTGCCAGCAGTTCCGGACAGGGGGACTATGGCTACACCTTC.

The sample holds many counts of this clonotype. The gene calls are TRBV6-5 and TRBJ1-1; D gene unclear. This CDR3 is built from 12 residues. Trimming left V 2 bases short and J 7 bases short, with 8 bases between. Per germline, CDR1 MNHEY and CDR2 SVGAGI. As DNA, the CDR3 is TGTGCCAGCAGTTACGGGGTCGATGAAGCTTTCTTT. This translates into CASSYGVDEAFF.

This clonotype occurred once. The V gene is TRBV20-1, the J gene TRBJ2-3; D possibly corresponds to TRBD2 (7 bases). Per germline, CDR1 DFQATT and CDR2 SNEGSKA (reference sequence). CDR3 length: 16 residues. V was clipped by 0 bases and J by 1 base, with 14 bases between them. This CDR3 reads CSARDGGGAGTDTQYF. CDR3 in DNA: TGCAGTGCTAGAGATGGGGGGGGGGCTGGCACAGATACGCAGTATTTT.

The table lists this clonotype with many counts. CDR3 DNA sequence: TGTGCCAGCAGTTTTAGTGAACGTTTGGGAGAGACCCAGTACTTC. It yields the protein CASSFSERLGETQYF. The chain recombines TRBV27 with TRBJ2-5; D remains ambiguous. CDR1 MNHEY and CDR2 SMNVEV come from the germline V gene (reference sequence). V was trimmed by 3 bases and J by 4 bases, leaving 15 bases between them. The CDR3 covers 15 residues.

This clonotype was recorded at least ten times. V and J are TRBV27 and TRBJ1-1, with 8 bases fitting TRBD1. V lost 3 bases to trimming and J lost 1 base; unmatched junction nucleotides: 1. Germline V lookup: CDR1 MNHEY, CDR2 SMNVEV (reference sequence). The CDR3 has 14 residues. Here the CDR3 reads CASSFTGGNTEAFF. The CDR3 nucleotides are TGTGCCAGCAGTTTTACAGGGGGGAACACTGAAGCTTTCTTT.

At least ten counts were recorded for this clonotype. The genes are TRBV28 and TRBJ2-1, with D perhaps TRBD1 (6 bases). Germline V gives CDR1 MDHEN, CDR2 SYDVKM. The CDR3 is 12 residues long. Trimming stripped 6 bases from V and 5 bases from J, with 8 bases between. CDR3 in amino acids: CASRTGNNEQFF. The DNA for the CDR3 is TGTGCCAGCAGGACAGGTAACAATGAGCAGTTCTTC.

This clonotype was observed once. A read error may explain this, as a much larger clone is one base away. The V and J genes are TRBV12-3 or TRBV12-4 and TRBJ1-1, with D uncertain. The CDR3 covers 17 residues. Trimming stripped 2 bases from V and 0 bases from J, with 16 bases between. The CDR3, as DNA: TGTGCCAGCAGTTTACCTGCGGACGGTTTCATGAACACTGAAGCTTTCTTT. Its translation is CASSLPADGFMNTEAFF.

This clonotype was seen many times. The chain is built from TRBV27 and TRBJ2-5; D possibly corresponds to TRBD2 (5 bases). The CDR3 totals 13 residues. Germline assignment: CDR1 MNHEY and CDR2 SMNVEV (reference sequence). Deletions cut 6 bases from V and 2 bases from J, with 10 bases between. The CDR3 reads CASRGAEQETQYF. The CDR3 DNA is TGTGCCAGCAGGGGAGCGGAGCAAGAGACCCAGTACTTC.

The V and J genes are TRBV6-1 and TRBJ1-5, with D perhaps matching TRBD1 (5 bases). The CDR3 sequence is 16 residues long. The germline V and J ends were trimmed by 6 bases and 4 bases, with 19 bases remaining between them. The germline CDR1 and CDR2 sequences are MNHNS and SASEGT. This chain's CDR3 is CASSLRQSLWNQPQHF. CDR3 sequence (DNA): TGTGCCAGCAGCCTTAGACAGTCCCTTTGGAATCAGCCCCAGCATTTT.

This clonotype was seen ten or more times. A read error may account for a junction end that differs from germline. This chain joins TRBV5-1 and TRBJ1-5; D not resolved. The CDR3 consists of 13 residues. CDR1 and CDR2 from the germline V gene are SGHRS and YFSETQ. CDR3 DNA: TGTGCCAGCAGCTTGGATCCCAATCAGCCCCAGCATTTT. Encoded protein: CASSLDPNQPQHF.

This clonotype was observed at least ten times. The CDR3 here is CASSSQGIRSGNTIYF. Written as DNA, the CDR3 is TGTGCCAGCAGTTCCCAGGGCATACGCTCTGGAAACACCATATATTTT. The chain combines TRBV6-5 with TRBJ1-3; maybe TRBD1 (5 bases). The CDR3 contains 16 residues. CDR1 is MNHEY, CDR2 SVGAGI, per germline. Trimming removed 4 bases at V and 0 bases at J, with 13 bases between.